These T cell receptor beta chains were read from a single sample in a study of shared clonotypes between healthy human individuals. Generated by immunoSEQ multiplex PCR, the TCRdb table keeps only in-frame clones and is missing some. The profile covers hundreds of thousands of clones, with 90% to 96% appearing a single time and about 0.057% taken by the ten largest. The specimen was naive CD4+ T cells sorted from blood. The receptor set was obtained from a woman between 25 and 40 years old in good health. CDR3s include the opening cysteine and the closing phenylalanine or tryptophan. The D gene is left open where the match is weak. Clone size is given for some rows only: seen once, a few or many times, or a class if the clone is expanded.

cdr3_nt cdr3_aa j_call clone_size v_call d_call
TGTGCCAGCAGACCCAGGGACCGGGGCGTCGGCCCCCAGCATTTT CASRPRDRGVGPQHF TRBJ1-5 NA TRBV28 NA
TGTGCCATCAGTGGGGGACTAGCGGGAGATATCCGATCCTACGAGCAGTACTTC CAISGGLAGDIRSYEQYF TRBJ2-7 NA TRBV10-3 TRBD2
TGCGCCAGCAGCTTGGATGCGTCTAGCGGGAGGCATCCCTACGAGCAGTACTTC CASSLDASSGRHPYEQYF TRBJ2-7 once TRBV5-1 TRBD2
TGCGCCAGCAGCTTGGGTCAGGGGAATGAAAAACTGTTTTTT CASSLGQGNEKLFF TRBJ1-4 NA TRBV5-1 NA
TGTGCCAGCACTCGGGGGCAGGGGACGACTGAAGCTTTCTTT CASTRGQGTTEAFF TRBJ1-1 NA TRBV28 NA
TGCGCCAGCAGCGCTTCCTACGAGCAGTACTTC CASSASYEQYF TRBJ2-7 NA TRBV5-1 NA
TGCGCCAGCAGCATTGACTTCCCCTACGAGCAGTACTTC CASSIDFPYEQYF TRBJ2-7 NA TRBV5-1 NA
TGTGCCAGCAGAAAGGGACTAGCGGAGTCCTACGAGCAGTACTTC CASRKGLAESYEQYF TRBJ2-7 NA TRBV6-1 TRBD2
TGTGCCAGCAGTTCCGGACTTGAGAAACTGTTTTTT CASSSGLEKLFF TRBJ1-4 NA TRBV28 NA
TGTGCCAGCAGTGAAGTGGGAGGAGAGACCTACGAGCAGTACTTC CASSEVGGETYEQYF TRBJ2-7 NA TRBV6-1 NA
TGTGCCAGCTCACTTACCGGGACAGGTTACGAGCAGTACTTC CASSLTGTGYEQYF TRBJ2-7 NA TRBV18 TRBD1
TGTGCCAGCAGTTCCACTCCAATGACAGGGCGCGGCTACACCTTC CASSSTPMTGRGYTF TRBJ1-2 NA TRBV6-6 TRBD1
TGTGCCTGGACCCGTGGGGGGAGGGCCTATGGTGAGCAGTTCTTC CAWTRGGRAYGEQFF TRBJ2-1 NA TRBV30 TRBD2
TGTGCCACCAGCAGAGATAATCAGCCCCAGCATTTT CATSRDNQPQHF TRBJ1-5 NA TRBV15 NA
TGTGCCAGTAGTATTGGGGGACTAGCGGGGGCAACCTACGAGCAGTACTTC CASSIGGLAGATYEQYF TRBJ2-7 NA TRBV19 TRBD2
TGTGCCAGCACTCCAGGGACTAGCGGGAGTTTCTACGAGCAGTACTTC CASTPGTSGSFYEQYF TRBJ2-7 NA TRBV28 TRBD2
TGTGCCAGCAGATTGGGGGGAATGCTGTCCTACGAGCAGTACTTC CASRLGGMLSYEQYF TRBJ2-7 once TRBV5-6 NA
TGTGCCAGTAGTTTCCATGAGACAGGGGCGGTTGTCGAGCAGTACTTC CASSFHETGAVVEQYF TRBJ2-7 NA TRBV19 TRBD1
TGTGCCAGCAGCGCCTGGCTAGCGGGAGTAGCAGATACGCAGTATTTT CASSAWLAGVADTQYF TRBJ2-3 NA TRBV7-9 TRBD2
TGTGCCAGCAGCTTAGGACTAGCGGGAGTGTACGAGCAGTACTTC CASSLGLAGVYEQYF TRBJ2-7 few TRBV7-3 TRBD2
TGTGCCAGCTCACCAATTCGTGAGCAGTTCTTC CASSPIREQFF TRBJ2-1 NA TRBV18 NA
TGTGCCAGCAGTGACCCCGGGGCCCCAGGGGGCACTGAAGCTTTCTTT CASSDPGAPGGTEAFF TRBJ1-1 NA TRBV6-1 TRBD1
TGTGCCAGCAGCCCCTTTCGGGACAGCCCTCGGGCTTTCTTT CASSPFRDSPRAFF TRBJ1-1 NA TRBV6-6 TRBD1
TGTGCCAGTAGTATCCCGGGACAGGGCACCTACGAGCAGTACTTC CASSIPGQGTYEQYF TRBJ2-7 once TRBV19 TRBD1
TGTGCCAGCAGCCAGGGGGTACGTTGGCCTTACGAGCAGTACTTC CASSQGVRWPYEQYF TRBJ2-7 NA TRBV6-5 TRBD1
TGTGCAAGTCGCTTAGATCCCCCGACAGGGGGCAGGAACGAGCAGTACTTC CASRLDPPTGGRNEQYF TRBJ2-7 NA TRBV12-2 NA
TGCGCCAGCAGCCAAGAACAGGGCCCCCAGCATTTT CASSQEQGPQHF TRBJ1-5 NA TRBV4-1 NA
TGTGCCAGCAGCGTAGACCTGGACGCCGAGCAGTACTTC CASSVDLDAEQYF TRBJ2-7 NA TRBV9 NA
TGCGCCAGCAGGGAGGGCAGGGACCACGAGCAGTACTTC CASREGRDHEQYF TRBJ2-7 few TRBV10-1 NA
TGCGCCAGCAGCCACAGACTGGGTAGCGGGAGGGAAAAGCCCACCTACGAGCAGTACTTC CASSHRLGSGREKPTYEQYF TRBJ2-7 NA TRBV4-1 TRBD2
TGTGCCATCAGTGGAAAGACACTAGCTGACGAGCAGTACTTC CAISGKTLADEQYF TRBJ2-7 NA TRBV10-3 NA
TGTGCCAGCAGCCGACTGGGGAAAGAGACCCAGTACTTC CASSRLGKETQYF TRBJ2-5 once TRBV27 NA